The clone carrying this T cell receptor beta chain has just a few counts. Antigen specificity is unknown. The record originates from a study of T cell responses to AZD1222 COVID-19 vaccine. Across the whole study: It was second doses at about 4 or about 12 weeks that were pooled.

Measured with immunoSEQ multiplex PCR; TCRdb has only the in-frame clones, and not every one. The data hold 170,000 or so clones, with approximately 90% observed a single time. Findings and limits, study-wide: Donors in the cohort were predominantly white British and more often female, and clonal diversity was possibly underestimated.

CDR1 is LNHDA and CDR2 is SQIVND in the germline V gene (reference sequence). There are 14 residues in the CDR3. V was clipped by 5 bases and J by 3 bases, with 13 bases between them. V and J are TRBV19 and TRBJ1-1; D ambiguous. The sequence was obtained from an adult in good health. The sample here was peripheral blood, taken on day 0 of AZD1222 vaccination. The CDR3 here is CASSPRGIDTEAFF. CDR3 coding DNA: TGTGCCAGTAGTCCCAGAGGGATAGACACTGAAGCTTTCTTT.